The rows below give T cell receptor beta chains drawn from one sample of a study of blood T cells in healthy people across ages. TCRdb used MiXCR to reprocess the 5' RACE reads, holding one entry per CDR3 protein. This sample carries over a million distinct CDR3 sequences, roughly 45% of them seen once, and the ten largest clones take approximately 20%. The sample comprised blood. All receptors come from a woman aged 55-75 years in good health. Both conserved end residues are part of each CDR3. The order of the fields is J gene, V gene, D gene, clone size, CDR3 protein, CDR3 DNA. D genes are given only for firm matches. Rows give clone size only sometimes, using once, few, many, or a class for an expanded clone.

J: TRBJ2-1
V: TRBV20-1
D: NA
size: NA
CDR3: CSARDPRGPPNEQFF
DNA: TGCAGTGCTAGAGATCCCCGGGGCCCGCCCAATGAGCAGTTCTTC

J: TRBJ1-2
V: TRBV5-4
D: NA
size: few
CDR3: CASSTPRDGGLGYTF
DNA: TGTGCCAGCAGCACCCCGCGGGATGGGGGGCTTGGCTACACCTTC

J: TRBJ2-7
V: TRBV28
D: NA
size: few
CDR3: CASSLSWEQYF
DNA: TGTGCCAGCAGTTTAAGTTGGGAGCAGTACTTC

J: TRBJ2-7
V: TRBV7-9
D: NA
size: NA
CDR3: CASSADLQGGGYEQYF
DNA: TGTGCCAGCAGCGCGGACTTACAGGGTGGCGGCTACGAGCAGTACTTC

J: TRBJ2-1
V: TRBV20-1
D: NA
size: few
CDR3: CSAETVVQSSYNEQFF
DNA: TGCAGTGCTGAGACAGTAGTCCAGAGCTCCTACAATGAGCAGTTCTTC

J: TRBJ2-6
V: TRBV10-3
D: NA
size: NA
CDR3: CAISANQGSGANVLTF
DNA: TGTGCCATCAGTGCAAATCAGGGCTCTGGGGCCAACGTCCTGACTTTC

J: TRBJ2-3
V: TRBV21-1
D: NA
size: NA
CDR3: CASSKVGPRLGSTDTQYF
DNA: TGTGCCAGCAGCAAAGTTGGCCCTCGTCTAGGGAGCACAGATACGCAGTATTTT

J: TRBJ2-1
V: TRBV12-3/TRBV12-4
D: NA
size: NA
CDR3: CASSPAGGKYNEQFF
DNA: TGTGCCAGTAGCCCCGCGGGCGGGAAATACAATGAGCAGTTCTTC

J: TRBJ2-7
V: TRBV6-2/TRBV6-3
D: NA
size: NA
CDR3: CASSYSTLPRAQYF
DNA: TGTGCCAGCAGTTACTCGACCCTCCCTCGGGCCCAGTACTTC

J: TRBJ2-3
V: TRBV6-1
D: TRBD2
size: NA
CDR3: CASSDPSGASTDTQYF
DNA: TGTGCCAGCAGTGATCCTAGCGGGGCTAGCACAGATACGCAGTATTTT

J: TRBJ1-3
V: TRBV20-1
D: NA
size: NA
CDR3: CSASRVSGNTIYF
DNA: TGCAGTGCTAGTCGGGTCTCTGGAAACACCATATATTTT

J: TRBJ2-7
V: TRBV20-1
D: TRBD1
size: NA
CDR3: CSARASRGQTYEQYF
DNA: TGCAGTGCTAGAGCCTCCAGGGGGCAAACGTACGAGCAGTACTTC

J: TRBJ1-2
V: TRBV29-1
D: NA
size: NA
CDR3: CSVEDVADLYGYTF
DNA: TGCAGCGTTGAAGATGTGGCGGACCTCTATGGCTACACCTTC

J: TRBJ2-1
V: TRBV5-6
D: NA
size: NA
CDR3: CASSNRARGYNEQFF
DNA: TGTGCCAGCAGCAACCGTGCACGGGGATACAATGAGCAGTTCTTC

J: TRBJ2-1
V: TRBV6-5
D: TRBD2
size: NA
CDR3: CASSYLSVSGTAEQFF
DNA: TGTGCCAGCAGTTACTTGTCGGTTAGCGGGACTGCTGAGCAGTTCTTC

J: TRBJ2-3
V: TRBV4-2
D: TRBD2
size: NA
CDR3: CASSLGLAGELRTDTQYF
DNA: TGTGCCAGCAGCCTGGGACTAGCGGGAGAGTTGAGGACAGATACGCAGTATTTT

J: TRBJ2-3
V: TRBV4-2
D: TRBD2
size: NA
CDR3: CASSQETPPSGRAKDTQYF
DNA: TGTGCCAGCAGCCAAGAGACCCCCCCTAGCGGGAGGGCCAAAGATACGCAGTATTTT

J: TRBJ2-5
V: TRBV12-3/TRBV12-4
D: NA
size: NA
CDR3: CASTREGLPIKGNEQYF
DNA: TGTGCCAGCACCCGAGAGGGGCTACCCATAAAAGGGAATGAGCAGTACTTC

J: TRBJ2-3
V: TRBV29-1
D: NA
size: NA
CDR3: CSAKRQVHSTDTQYF
DNA: TGCAGCGCTAAAAGACAGGTTCATTCCACAGATACGCAGTATTTT

J: TRBJ2-1
V: TRBV20-1
D: NA
size: few
CDR3: CSAGQSSYNEQFF
DNA: TGCAGTGCCGGGCAGAGCTCCTACAATGAGCAGTTCTTC

J: TRBJ2-5
V: TRBV7-3
D: TRBD1
size: many
CDR3: CASSLTGGRETQYF
DNA: TGCGCCAGCAGCTTGACAGGGGGCCGAGAGACCCAGTACTTC

J: TRBJ2-1
V: TRBV20-1
D: NA
size: NA
CDR3: CSARRQESNEQFF
DNA: TGCAGTGCTAGAAGACAGGAGAGCAATGAGCAGTTCTTC

J: TRBJ2-7
V: TRBV16
D: NA
size: few
CDR3: CASSHAGGSYEQYF
DNA: TGTGCCAGCAGCCACGCCGGAGGGTCCTACGAGCAGTACTTC

J: TRBJ1-6
V: TRBV20-1
D: NA
size: few
CDR3: CSARPGSSYNSPLHF
DNA: TGCAGTGCTAGGCCGGGAAGCTCCTATAATTCACCCCTCCACTTT

J: TRBJ2-7
V: TRBV4-2
D: TRBD2
size: NA
CDR3: CASRPSGGRGDEQYF
DNA: TGTGCCAGCAGGCCCTCTGGCGGGAGAGGGGACGAGCAGTACTTC

J: TRBJ2-7
V: TRBV15
D: NA
size: NA
CDR3: CATSRDYDSNYEQYF
DNA: TGTGCCACCAGCAGAGATTACGACAGTAACTACGAGCAGTACTTC

J: TRBJ2-7
V: TRBV29-1
D: TRBD1
size: NA
CDR3: CSVEGRDRGRYEQYF
DNA: TGCAGCGTTGAGGGAAGGGACAGGGGACGCTACGAGCAGTACTTC

J: TRBJ2-5
V: TRBV6-2/TRBV6-3
D: TRBD1
size: many
CDR3: CASSYSPRTGPQETQYF
DNA: TGTGCCAGCAGTTACTCTCCCCGGACAGGGCCCCAAGAGACCCAGTACTTC

J: TRBJ2-1
V: TRBV6-6
D: NA
size: few
CDR3: CASSKRRDHEQFF
DNA: TGTGCCAGCAGTAAACGGAGGGACCATGAGCAGTTCTTC

J: TRBJ2-7
V: TRBV20-1
D: NA
size: few
CDR3: CSARDPNGTPEQYF
DNA: TGCAGTGCTAGAGACCCCAACGGTACTCCCGAGCAGTACTTC

J: TRBJ2-1
V: TRBV13
D: TRBD2
size: few
CDR3: CASSLGTRKNEQFF
DNA: TGTGCCAGCAGCTTGGGGACTAGGAAGAATGAGCAGTTCTTC

J: TRBJ2-3
V: TRBV2
D: TRBD2
size: once
CDR3: CASRRKAGGTDTQYF
DNA: TGTGCCAGCAGGAGAAAAGCGGGAGGGACAGATACGCAGTATTTT

J: TRBJ2-4
V: TRBV6-1
D: NA
size: NA
CDR3: CASSEALRSRAKNIQYF
DNA: TGTGCCAGCAGTGAAGCGCTTCGCTCGCGGGCCAAAAACATTCAGTACTTC

J: TRBJ2-1
V: TRBV7-9
D: TRBD2
size: NA
CDR3: CASSASSGYSYNEQFF
DNA: TGTGCCAGCAGCGCCTCTAGCGGATACTCCTACAATGAGCAGTTCTTC

J: TRBJ2-7
V: TRBV5-1
D: NA
size: NA
CDR3: CASSLNPQGGSSYEQYF
DNA: TGCGCCAGCAGCTTGAACCCACAGGGAGGGAGCTCCTACGAGCAGTACTTC

J: TRBJ2-7
V: TRBV5-1
D: TRBD1
size: NA
CDR3: CASSLATGEQYF
DNA: TGCGCCAGCAGCTTGGCGACAGGGGAGCAGTACTTC

J: TRBJ2-7
V: TRBV5-1
D: TRBD2
size: many
CDR3: CASSLGRDYEQYF
DNA: TGTGCCAGCAGTTTGGGGAGGGACTACGAGCAGTACTTC

J: TRBJ2-4
V: TRBV28
D: TRBD1
size: once
CDR3: CASSSPRDRVRNIQYF
DNA: TGTGCCAGCAGTTCCCCACGGGACAGGGTGAGGAACATTCAGTACTTC

J: TRBJ2-7
V: TRBV20-1
D: TRBD1
size: few
CDR3: CSARAFRGFDEQYF
DNA: TGCAGTGCTAGAGCATTCAGGGGGTTCGACGAGCAGTACTTC

J: TRBJ1-4
V: TRBV7-2
D: TRBD1
size: NA
CDR3: CASSWPRTGLRTNEKLFF
DNA: TGTGCCAGCAGCTGGCCGAGGACAGGGTTAAGAACTAATGAAAAACTGTTTTTT

J: TRBJ2-7
V: TRBV20-1
D: TRBD2
size: few
CDR3: CSARAYGLGYEQYF
DNA: TGCAGTGCTAGAGCGTACGGACTAGGCTACGAGCAGTACTTC